Here is one T cell receptor (beta chain) with its context. Its antigen remains unidentified. Per germline, CDR1 SEHNR and CDR2 FQNEAQ (reference sequence). V lost 1 base, J lost 0 bases, and 9 bases lay in between. This CDR3 spans 15 amino acids. The source of the sample is a study of vaccination and CD4 T cells after COVID-19. Scientists ran DNA taken from cultured CD4+ T cells through the Oncomine TCR Beta short-read assay for sequencing. In TCRdb, the PCR reads were re-called with MiXCR into one record per CDR3 protein. Of some 10,000 distinct CDR3 sequences in the sample, around 60% were seen once. This sample's treatment: approximately nine-day PBMC culture with coronavirus spike peptide pools or control peptides (ViraFEST assay).

Sequenced sample: CD4+ T cells from blood, cultured in vitro. The chain is built from TRBV7-9 and TRBJ1-1; D gene ambiguous. The clonotype originates from a human donor who had recovered from COVID-19. In DNA, the CDR3 is TGTGCCAGCAGCTTAGATGGCAGAATGAACACTGAAGCTTTCTTT. Amino acids: CASSLDGRMNTEAFF. Combining the CDR3 with reference TRBV7-9 and TRBJ1-1 gives the whole variable domain DTGVSQNPRHKITKRGQNVTFRCDPISEHNRLYWYRQTLGQGPEFLTYFQNEAQLEKSRLLSDRFSAERPKGSFSTLEIQRTEQGDSAMYLCASSLDGRMNTEAFFGQGTRLTVV.